Listed below are T cell receptor beta chains from one sample, sequenced in a study of T cell repertoires in cytomegalovirus infection. TCRdb itself ran the reads through MiXCR, one entry per CDR3 protein. The sample lists about 100,000 distinct CDR3 sequences, approximately 45% occurring once. The antigens these receptors bind are not known. The specimen comprised CD8+ T cells from cultured PBMCs, sampled from culture after CMV antigen stimulation. The receptors here all came from a human donor in good health (CMV status not recorded). Some clones in this sample may be carry-over from other donors' samples. CDR3s include the opening cysteine and the closing phenylalanine or tryptophan. Each record gives: V gene, D gene, clone size, CDR3 length, J gene, CDR3 DNA, CDR3 protein. The D gene is left open where the match is weak. Size values are once, few and many counts, or a class for expanded clones, and some rows have none.

TRBV28	NA	few	13	TRBJ1-1	TGTGCCAGCAGTTCGGGCGAGAGGGCTGAAGCTTTCTTT	CASSSGERAEAFF
TRBV7-6	TRBD2	NA	15	TRBJ2-5	TGTGCCAGCGGCTTAAAACTAGCGGGCCCGGAGACCCAGTACTTC	CASGLKLAGPETQYF
TRBV24-1	TRBD1	NA	17	TRBJ2-7	TGTGCCACCAGTGATTTGTCGACAGGGAAGAGCTCCTACGAGCAGTACTTC	CATSDLSTGKSSYEQYF
TRBV19	NA	few	12	TRBJ1-2	TGTGCCAGTAGTACAGGGATTAGCGGCTACACCTTC	CASSTGISGYTF
TRBV7-8	TRBD2	few	16	TRBJ2-1	TGTGCCAGCAGCTTAGTAAGCGGGGGGGGGATTAATGAGCAGTTCTTC	CASSLVSGGGINEQFF
TRBV2	NA	few	11	TRBJ1-1	TGTGCCAGCAGTGTGGGCACTGAAGCTTTCTTT	CASSVGTEAFF
TRBV7-2	NA	few	17	TRBJ1-2	TGTGCCAGCAGCTACGCTCGGGAAGGGGTTAGGTATTATGGCTACACCTTC	CASSYAREGVRYYGYTF
TRBV7-6	TRBD2	NA	17	TRBJ2-2	TGTGCCAGCAGCTTAGGCCTAGCGGGGGGAAACACCGGGGAGCTGTTTTTT	CASSLGLAGGNTGELFF
TRBV7-6	TRBD2	NA	18	TRBJ2-7	TGTGCCAGCAGCTCGACGATCTTAGCGGGGGGCCTATCCTACGAGCAGTACTTC	CASSSTILAGGLSYEQYF
TRBV20-1	TRBD2	many	15	TRBJ2-1	TGCAGTGCTAGAGTAATACTAGCGGGCCGCAATGAGCAGTTCTTC	CSARVILAGRNEQFF
TRBV7-2	TRBD1	few	13	TRBJ2-7	TGTGCCAGCAGGCTGGGACAGGGTGCCGAGCAGTACTTC	CASRLGQGAEQYF
TRBV11-1	NA	NA	14	TRBJ2-7	TGTGCCAGCAGAACTACAGGAGGAGCCTACGAGCAGTACTTC	CASRTTGGAYEQYF
TRBV7-9	NA	NA	15	TRBJ1-2	TGTGCCAGCAGCCCAGAATCCAGGGATGGTTATGGCTACACCTTC	CASSPESRDGYGYTF
TRBV7-2	TRBD1	many	17	TRBJ1-1	TGTGCCAGCAGCTTAAGGGCGACAGGGTTAATCGACACTGAAGCTTTCTTT	CASSLRATGLIDTEAFF
TRBV7-8	NA	few	17	TRBJ2-1	TGTGCCAGCAGCTTAGTGTCGGAGACGCTTACCTACAATGAGCAGTTCTTC	CASSLVSETLTYNEQFF
TRBV28	NA	NA	14	TRBJ1-2	TGTGCCAGCAGTTTTTTTGGGGATAACTATGGCTACACCTTC	CASSFFGDNYGYTF
TRBV7-6	NA	few	13	TRBJ2-5	TGTGCCAGCAGCCCTATGGGGGCGGAGACCCAGTACTTC	CASSPMGAETQYF
TRBV7-6	TRBD1	NA	16	TRBJ1-2	TGTGCCAGCAGCTTAAGCGGACAGGGACTGAGGGATGGCTACACCTTC	CASSLSGQGLRDGYTF
TRBV24-1	TRBD2	few	17	TRBJ2-1	TGTGCCACCAGTGACCCTTTGCCTAGCGGGGTCTACAATGAGCAGTTCTTC	CATSDPLPSGVYNEQFF
TRBV7-2	NA	NA	14	TRBJ1-1	TGTGCCAGCAGCTCCGGACTTAGTTGGACTGAAGCTTTCTTT	CASSSGLSWTEAFF
TRBV6-1	NA	many	16	TRBJ1-1	TGTGCCAGCAGTGAAGGTTGGGGTTGGAAGAACACTGAAGCTTTCTTT	CASSEGWGWKNTEAFF
TRBV19	NA	few	12	TRBJ1-1	TGTGCCAGTAGTTGGGGACTGGCTGAAGCTTTCTTT	CASSWGLAEAFF
TRBV27	NA	few	13	TRBJ1-1	TGTGCCAGCAGTTTATGGCAGAACACTGAAGCTTTCTTT	CASSLWQNTEAFF
TRBV19	NA	NA	13	TRBJ2-7	TGTGCCAGTAAGGTGGCAGGGAGCTACGAGCAGTACTTC	CASKVAGSYEQYF
TRBV9	TRBD2	few	16	TRBJ2-1	TGTGCCAGCAGCGGTACGACTAGCGGCTCCTACAATGAGCAGTTCTTC	CASSGTTSGSYNEQFF
TRBV20-1	TRBD2	NA	14	TRBJ2-7	TGCAGTGCTAGGCGGCTAGCGGCCTCCTACGAGCAGTACTTC	CSARRLAASYEQYF
TRBV6-6	NA	NA	14	TRBJ1-4	TGTGCCAGCAGTTACGAAGAGGGGGGGGAAAAACTGTTTTTT	CASSYEEGGEKLFF
TRBV5-5	NA	NA	15	TRBJ1-6	TGTGCCAGCAGCTTCGGAGGCAGCCATAATTCACCCCTCCACTTT	CASSFGGSHNSPLHF
TRBV7-9	NA	few	14	TRBJ1-6	TGTGCCAGCAGCTTAGGCCAGGGAGATTCACCCCTCCACTTT	CASSLGQGDSPLHF
TRBV12-3/TRBV12-4	NA	few	12	TRBJ1-6	TGTGCCAGCAGCCCGGGACATTCACCCCTCCACTTT	CASSPGHSPLHF